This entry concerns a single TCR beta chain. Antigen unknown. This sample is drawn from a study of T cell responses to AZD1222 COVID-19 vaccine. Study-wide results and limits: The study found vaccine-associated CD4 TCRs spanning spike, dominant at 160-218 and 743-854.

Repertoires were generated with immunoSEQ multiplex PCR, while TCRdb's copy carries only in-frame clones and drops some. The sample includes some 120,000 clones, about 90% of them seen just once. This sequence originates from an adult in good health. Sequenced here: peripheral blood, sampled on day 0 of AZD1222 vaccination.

The CDR3 DNA reads TGTGCCAGCAGCCGGAGTTGGGACAGGGAGGCTTTCTTT. It yields the protein CASSRSWDREAFF. The V gene is TRBV2, the J gene TRBJ1-1, with 9 bases matching TRBD1. The CDR3 runs to 13 residues. Germline lookup yields CDR1 SNHLY and CDR2 FYNNEI. Losses at the gene ends were 6 bases for V and 11 bases for J; bases not matched to a gene: 10.